This TCR beta chain was identified in a study of monozygotic twins with inflammatory bowel disease. Template switching added UMIs carrying a 6-nucleotide sample barcode. Amplification used two nested PCRs: around 17 cycles, then around 9 cycles, on TCRalpha/TCRbeta cDNA. With the 5' RACE reads reprocessed, TCRdb shows one record per CDR3 protein and no DNA. This sample's table has around 400,000 distinct CDR3 sequences. The CDR3 loop spans 15 amino acids. Germline CDR1 is DFQATT and CDR2 is SNEGSKA (reference sequence). The chain has TRBV20-1 and TRBJ2-5; the D call of TRBD2 rests on TCRdb alone, since no DNA is present to check it. The TCR originated in a human donor with ulcerative colitis or Crohn's disease, or a healthy co-twin of an affected twin (not recorded which). Sequenced input: blood. Here the CDR3 reads CSAPPRGTRRETQYF.